These 5 T cell receptor beta chains came from one sample sequenced in a study of tumour-infiltrating T cells in Burkitt lymphoma. Using immunoSEQ multiplex PCR, the repertoire was profiled, and TCRdb retains in-frame clones only, with some absent. The table has more than 2,500 clones, roughly 77% seen once. Sequencing was performed on tumor tissue. These receptors came from a human donor with diffuse large B-cell lymphoma.

CDR3 nucleotide sequence: TGTGCCAGCACCCACGACTCTAATGAAAAACTGTTTTTT. Its protein product is CASTHDSNEKLFF. J is TRBJ1-4 and V is TRBV28; D is unresolved. The V end was cut by 7 bases, the J end by 3 bases, with 9 bases between. The CDR3 is 13 amino acids. The germline V gene encodes CDR1 MDHEN and CDR2 SYDVKM.

The genes are TRBV4-2 and TRBJ2-7; 9 nucleotides agree with TRBD2. Germline CDR1 is LGHNA and CDR2 is YNFKEQ. V lost 0 bases to trimming and J lost 2 bases; unmatched junction nucleotides: 8. The CDR3 consists of 17 residues. In DNA form, the CDR3 reads TGTGCCAGCAGCCAAGAATCGGGTCTAGCGGGGACCTACGAGCAGTACTTC. It translates to CASSQESGLAGTYEQYF.

J is TRBJ1-6 and V is TRBV6-1; TRBD1 might be the D (5 bases). Trimming cost V 3 bases and J 6 bases, with 9 bases left between them. The germline V gene has CDR1 MNHNS and CDR2 SASEGT. CDR3 length equals 14 residues. Here the CDR3 DNA reads TGTGCCAGCAGTGACGGGGGATCTAATTCACCCCTCCACTTT. It specifies CASSDGGSNSPLHF.

The DNA of the CDR3 is TGCGCCAGCAGTCAATCAAACAGGGGGGATCAGCCCCAGCATTTT. Amino acids: CASSQSNRGDQPQHF. The chain couples TRBV23-1 to TRBJ1-5; 8 bases align to TRBD1. TRBV23-1 is assigned to the ORF class and has an uncertain function. The length of the CDR3 is 15 residues. Trimming cost V 0 bases and J 5 bases; bases outside gene matches: 3.

In its sample, this clone was seen once. This sequence joins TRBV6-1 and TRBJ2-7; D possibly corresponds to TRBD2 (6 bases). CDR1 is MNHNS, CDR2 SASEGT, per germline. The ends were cut back, 1 base at V and 7 bases at J, with 14 bases in the middle. The length of the CDR3 is 14 residues. The CDR3 loop is CASSEGGGAGEQYF. DNA for the CDR3: TGTGCCAGCAGTGAAGGAGGCGGGGCTGGGGAGCAGTACTTC.